The 6 T cell receptor beta chains reported below all come from one sample, sequenced in a study of patients and donors after allogeneic stem cell transplantation (dated by TCRdb to about 2020). The method was RT-PCR. TCRdb names NextSeq 550 as the instrument used. TCRdb reanalyzed the raw reads on its own, using fastp at Q25 for trimming and MiXCR for clone calling, and kept in-frame beta chains. A single entry per CDR3 protein holds the most common genes and DNA from its merged rows. The sample table holds a few hundred thousand distinct CDR3 sequences, of which roughly an eighth were seen once. Together, the top ten hold more than 9% of the sample. Sequencing was done on a sample of blood, either unsorted or a sorted T cell fraction (not recorded which). These receptors were taken from a human donor who was either an allogeneic HSCT recipient or a stem cell or donor lymphocyte infusion donor (not recorded which). It is not recorded whose cells these are; they may come from a transplant donor.

The table lists this clonotype with many counts. The chain couples TRBV7-2 to TRBJ1-1, with 10 bases matching TRBD1. Germline V gene data show CDR1 as SGHTA and CDR2 as FQGNSA. The CDR3 covers 14 residues. With V trimmed by 5 bases and J by 11 bases, 11 bases remained unmatched. The CDR3 is CASSLRRTGGVAFF. Here the CDR3 DNA reads TGTGCCAGCAGCCTACGTCGGACAGGGGGGGTTGCTTTCTTT.

The genes are TRBV24-1 and TRBJ2-1, with TRBD1 matching 7 bases. The J segment lost 8 bases and the V segment lost 3 bases, leaving 15 bases of the junction unmatched. This CDR3 contains 17 residues. Germline values: CDR1 KGHDR, CDR2 SFDVKD. The CDR3 region is CATSDVGQDDPHHEQFF. CDR3 sequence (DNA): TGTGCCACCAGTGATGTTGGACAGGACGATCCCCATCATGAGCAGTTCTTC.

This clonotype was seen at least ten times. V and J are TRBV10-3 and TRBJ2-7, with a possible D match to TRBD1 (6 bases). The CDR3 runs to 12 residues. The germline V gene has CDR1 ENHRY and CDR2 SYGVKD. Trimming removed 6 bases from V and 2 bases from J, with 8 bases in between. As DNA, the CDR3 is TGTGCCATCAGGGACAGTGCCTACGAGCAGTACTTC. As protein: CAIRDSAYEQYF.

This clonotype was detected a few times. V and J are TRBV9 and TRBJ2-1; TRBD2 matches 7 bases. The CDR3 sequence is 15 residues long. Germline V lookup: CDR1 SGDLS, CDR2 YYNGEE. Trimming at V came to 4 bases and at J to 5 bases, leaving 9 bases not matched to a gene. This CDR3 reads CASSSGASGNNEQFF. CDR3 nucleotides: TGTGCCAGCAGCTCCGGGGCTAGCGGAAACAATGAGCAGTTCTTC.

This clonotype was seen only a few times. This chain connects TRBV14 to TRBJ2-1, with TRBD2 as a possible D gene (5 bases). Trimming removed 3 bases at V and 0 bases at J, with 12 bases between. CDR1 and CDR2 (germline): SGHDN, FVKESK. The CDR3 is 16 amino acids. CDR3 region: CASSHGRTSSYNEQFF. The CDR3 nucleotides read TGTGCCAGCAGCCATGGGCGAACTAGCTCCTACAATGAGCAGTTCTTC.

This rearrangement joins TRBV2 to TRBJ1-5, with a tentative D call TRBD1 (5 bases). CDR1 SNHLY and CDR2 FYNNEI come from the germline V gene. The CDR3 consists of 14 residues. The V end lost 6 bases, the J end lost 5 bases, and 14 bases lay between the germline ends. The CDR3: CASRGDGLDQPQHF. The CDR3 DNA is TGTGCCAGCAGGGGGGACGGCCTCGATCAGCCCCAGCATTTT.